A few counts support the clone carrying this T cell receptor beta chain. The data are from a study of technical replicates of blood from several donors. Sequencing used immunoSEQ multiplex PCR; TCRdb keeps in-frame clones, though not all of them. The sample has 68,000 or so clones, roughly 92% seen once. Germline lookup yields CDR1 MGHDK and CDR2 SYGVNS. Between the trimmed V and J ends, which lost 5 bases and 2 bases, there was a span of 17 bases. The CDR3 length is 16 residues. This rearrangement joins TRBV25-1 to TRBJ2-3; D uncertain. The material sequenced was T cells isolated from PBMCs. The receptor was isolated from a human donor in good health. Written as DNA, the CDR3 is TGTGCCAGCAGTCGCACTCTCACCTCCGACACAGATACGCAGTATTTT. As protein: CASSRTLTSDTDTQYF.